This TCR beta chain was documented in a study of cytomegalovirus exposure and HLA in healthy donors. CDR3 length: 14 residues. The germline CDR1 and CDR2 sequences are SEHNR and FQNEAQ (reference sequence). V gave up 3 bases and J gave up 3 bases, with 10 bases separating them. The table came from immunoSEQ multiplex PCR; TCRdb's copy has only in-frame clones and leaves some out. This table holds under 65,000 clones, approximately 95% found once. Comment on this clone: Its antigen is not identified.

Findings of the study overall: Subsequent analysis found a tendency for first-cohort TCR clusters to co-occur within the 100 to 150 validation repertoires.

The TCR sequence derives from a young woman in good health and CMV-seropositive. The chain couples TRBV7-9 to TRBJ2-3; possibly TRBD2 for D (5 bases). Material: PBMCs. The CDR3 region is CASSFSGRTDTQYF. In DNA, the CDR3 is TGTGCCAGCAGCTTTAGTGGGAGAACAGATACGCAGTATTTT.